Each of the 9 T cell receptor beta chains below was sequenced from the same sample in a study of T-cell reconstitution after alpha-beta-depleted transplantation in children. It was with unique molecular identifiers that the TCRbeta library was prepared. TCRdb re-derived calls from the PCR reads in MiXCR, one entry per CDR3 protein. This sample has 97,000 or so distinct CDR3 sequences, with around 6.1% found just once. The sample was PBMCs, mostly from graft donor cells, taken 60 days after TCRalphabeta/CD19-depleted stem cell transplant. These receptors were taken from a female patient between 2 and 15 years old who had a stem cell transplant for Fanconi anemia, so the T cells may come from the graft donor.

This clonotype was seen at least ten times. V usage is TRBV7-8 and J usage is TRBJ2-1, with TRBD2 matching 9 bases. V lost 3 bases and J lost 4; bases outside the gene matches: 4. The CDR3 contains 15 residues. CDR1 SGHVS and CDR2 FQNEAQ come from the germline V gene. The CDR3 coding sequence is TGTGCCAGCAGCTTTCCGGGACTAGCTTACAATGAGCAGTTCTTC. Translated: CASSFPGLAYNEQFF.

This clonotype has more than one count but fewer than ten. The chain carries TRBV10-1 and TRBJ2-3, with D perhaps matching TRBD1 (5 bases). CDR3 length: 16 amino acids. CDR1 and CDR2 (germline): WNHNN, SYGVQD (reference sequence). With 3 bases removed from V and 2 bases from J, the gap between germline ends came to 15 bases. The CDR3 region has the DNA TGCGCCAGCAGTGAAAGGGGCTTCGGATACACAGATACGCAGTATTTT. Translating gives CASSERGFGYTDTQYF.

The V call is TRBV20-1, the J call TRBJ2-3; D is ambiguous. The CDR3 has 12 residues. The germline V gene has CDR1 DFQATT and CDR2 SNEGSKA (reference sequence). Trimming shortened V by 5 bases and J by 0 bases, and 6 bases separated the two germline ends. DNA of the CDR3: TGCAGTGCTTGGACGAGCACAGATACGCAGTATTTT. Amino acids: CSAWTSTDTQYF.

This clonotype was recorded many times. The chain is built from TRBV29-1 and TRBJ2-1; D gene uncertain. Germline lookup yields CDR1 SQVTM and CDR2 ANQGSEA. Trimming cost V 6 bases and J 0 bases, with 6 bases left between them. The CDR3 covers 12 residues. The CDR3: CSVRDSYNEQFF. Here the CDR3 DNA reads TGCAGCGTACGCGACTCCTACAATGAGCAGTTCTTC.

V and J are TRBV20-1 and TRBJ2-7, with TRBD1 matching over 7 bases. CDR1 and CDR2 (germline): DFQATT, SNEGSKA (reference sequence). This CDR3 is 14 amino acids long. The V and J ends lost 0 bases and 0 bases, in that order; junction bases with no gene match: 2. The CDR3 region is CSARDGTDSYEQYF. In DNA form, the CDR3 reads TGCAGTGCTAGAGACGGGACAGACTCCTACGAGCAGTACTTC.

This clonotype was picked up many times. The chain has TRBV5-1 and TRBJ2-3; 9 bases align to TRBD1. In germline, CDR1 is SGHRS, CDR2 YFSETQ. The CDR3 length is 15 residues. The ends lost 2 bases at V and 5 bases at J; junction bases unmatched: 6. The CDR3 DNA follows: TGCGCCAGCAGCTTATGGGACAGGGTTAGAGATACGCAGTATTTT. Protein product: CASSLWDRVRDTQYF. Based on the CDR3 plus reference TRBV5-1 and TRBJ2-3, the full variable domain is KAGVTQTPRYLIKTRGQQVTLSCSPISGHRSVSWYQQTPGQGLQFLFEYFSETQRNKGNFPGRFSGRQFSNSRSEMNVSTLELGDSALYLCASSLWDRVRDTQYFGPGTRLTVL.

This clonotype was detected many times. The chain links TRBV12-3 or TRBV12-4 to TRBJ1-2, with a possible D match to TRBD1 (5 bases). This CDR3 contains 17 residues. V shed 6 bases and J shed 5 bases, with 25 bases lying between them. The CDR3 is CASRAGTAPARVYGYTF. The CDR3, as DNA: TGTGCCAGCAGAGCCGGGACGGCCCCCGCGCGCGTTTATGGCTACACCTTC.

This clonotype was seen at least ten times. The chain joins TRBV29-1 to TRBJ2-1, with D maybe TRBD2 (5 bases). Germline loops: CDR1 SQVTM, CDR2 ANQGSEA. V was shortened by 1 base and J by 8 bases, with 9 bases between the two germline ends. The CDR3 spans 12 residues. This CDR3 is CSVEGLAYEQFF. In DNA form, the CDR3 reads TGCAGCGTTGAAGGGCTAGCTTATGAGCAGTTCTTC.

Only a few counts were recorded for this clonotype. The chain has TRBV7-8 and TRBJ2-1; weak D call: TRBD2 (6 bases). The CDR3 extends over 12 amino acids. Trimming stripped 4 bases from V and 7 bases from J, with 8 bases between. CDR1 SGHVS and CDR2 FQNEAQ come from the germline V gene. This chain's CDR3 is CASSSGRNEQFF. CDR3 DNA sequence: TGTGCCAGCAGCTCGGGGAGGAATGAGCAGTTCTTC.